Listed below are T cell receptor beta chains from one sample, sequenced in a study of OX40 agonist ivuxolimab in advanced cancers. Clones were sequenced by immunoSEQ multiplex PCR, and TCRdb holds only the in-frame ones, with some missing. The sample has tens of thousands of clones, more than 70% seen once. The starting material was CD4+ or CD8+ T cells sorted from blood, obtained in a trial of the OX40 agonist ivuxolimab. The receptors stem from an adult with an advanced solid tumor such as melanoma, head and neck, liver or kidney cancer. Each CDR3 is given with its conserved first and last residue. The order of the fields is clone size, J gene, D gene, CDR3 length, V gene, CDR3 DNA, CDR3 protein. A D gene is named only where the DNA matches it firmly. Some rows have no size entry. The others give once, few or many, or a class for an expanded clone.

clone_size: -; j_call: TRBJ2-3; d_call: -; cdr3_length: 14; v_call: TRBV2; cdr3_nt: TGTGCCAGCAGGGTTTCGCTAGCGTCAGATACGCAGTATTTT; cdr3_aa: CASRVSLASDTQYF
clone_size: -; j_call: TRBJ2-5; d_call: -; cdr3_length: 14; v_call: TRBV7-2; cdr3_nt: TGTGCCAGCAGCCGTGGACTTATACAAGAGACCCAGTACTTC; cdr3_aa: CASSRGLIQETQYF
clone_size: -; j_call: TRBJ1-3; d_call: -; cdr3_length: 12; v_call: TRBV30; cdr3_nt: TGTGCCTGGAGTGATAATGGAAACACCATATATTTT; cdr3_aa: CAWSDNGNTIYF
clone_size: -; j_call: TRBJ2-5; d_call: -; cdr3_length: 13; v_call: TRBV7-2; cdr3_nt: TGTGCCAGCAGCTTAGAACGTACCCAGACCCAGTACTTC; cdr3_aa: CASSLERTQTQYF
clone_size: -; j_call: TRBJ1-2; d_call: TRBD1; cdr3_length: 14; v_call: TRBV6-5; cdr3_nt: TGTGCCAGCAGTTTGGACAGGGGGATTGGTGGCTACACCTTC; cdr3_aa: CASSLDRGIGGYTF
clone_size: -; j_call: TRBJ1-6; d_call: -; cdr3_length: 15; v_call: TRBV7-3; cdr3_nt: TGTGCCAGCAGCTTAACTGGGGGGCGCGGATCACCCCTCCACTTT; cdr3_aa: CASSLTGGRGSPLHF
clone_size: -; j_call: TRBJ2-7; d_call: -; cdr3_length: 14; v_call: TRBV6-6; cdr3_nt: TGTGCCAGCAGTTACTCGGGAATGGAGACCGAGCAGTACTTC; cdr3_aa: CASSYSGMETEQYF
clone_size: -; j_call: TRBJ2-1; d_call: -; cdr3_length: 14; v_call: TRBV5-1; cdr3_nt: TGCGCCAGCAGCTTCGGCAGTACCCACAATGAGCAGTTCTTC; cdr3_aa: CASSFGSTHNEQFF
clone_size: -; j_call: TRBJ1-2; d_call: -; cdr3_length: 11; v_call: TRBV4-2; cdr3_nt: TGTGCCAGCAGCCACCAAGGTGGCTACACCTTC; cdr3_aa: CASSHQGGYTF
clone_size: -; j_call: TRBJ1-1; d_call: -; cdr3_length: 14; v_call: TRBV7-3; cdr3_nt: TGTGCCAGCAGTTGGAAGGGGGGTGAGGCTGAAGCTTTCTTT; cdr3_aa: CASSWKGGEAEAFF
clone_size: -; j_call: TRBJ1-1; d_call: -; cdr3_length: 15; v_call: TRBV11-2; cdr3_nt: TGTGCCAGCAGCTTAGACTGGACCCTGAACACTGAAGCTTTCTTT; cdr3_aa: CASSLDWTLNTEAFF
clone_size: -; j_call: TRBJ1-4; d_call: -; cdr3_length: 15; v_call: TRBV5-4; cdr3_nt: TGTGCCAGCAGCGTGGACAGTGCAACTAATGAAAAACTGTTTTTT; cdr3_aa: CASSVDSATNEKLFF
clone_size: -; j_call: TRBJ1-4; d_call: -; cdr3_length: 17; v_call: TRBV19; cdr3_nt: TGTGCCAGTAGTATTCCTTTTCTAGGGGCAACTAATGAAAAACTGTTTTTT; cdr3_aa: CASSIPFLGATNEKLFF
clone_size: medium-sized; j_call: TRBJ1-3; d_call: -; cdr3_length: 16; v_call: TRBV11-2; cdr3_nt: TGTGCCAGCAGCTTATGGAGTCCGTCATCTGGAAACACCATATATTTT; cdr3_aa: CASSLWSPSSGNTIYF
clone_size: -; j_call: TRBJ1-5; d_call: -; cdr3_length: 15; v_call: TRBV11-2; cdr3_nt: TGTGCCAGCAGCTTAGACCCGGGCCGCAATCAGCCCCAGCATTTT; cdr3_aa: CASSLDPGRNQPQHF
clone_size: -; j_call: TRBJ1-5; d_call: TRBD1; cdr3_length: 14; v_call: TRBV6-1; cdr3_nt: TGTGCCAGCAAGAACAGGGGGGCCAATCAGCCCCAGCATTTT; cdr3_aa: CASKNRGANQPQHF
clone_size: once; j_call: TRBJ2-3; d_call: TRBD2; cdr3_length: 15; v_call: TRBV10-1; cdr3_nt: TGCGCCAGCAGTGAGGTAGCGGGGGGCACAGATACGCAGTATTTT; cdr3_aa: CASSEVAGGTDTQYF
clone_size: -; j_call: TRBJ1-5; d_call: -; cdr3_length: 11; v_call: TRBV28; cdr3_nt: TGTGCCAGCAGCAAGAATCAGCCCCAGCATTTT; cdr3_aa: CASSKNQPQHF
clone_size: -; j_call: TRBJ1-6; d_call: -; cdr3_length: 16; v_call: TRBV27; cdr3_nt: TGTGCCAGCAGTTTCGTGGCCCCGGGTTATAATTCACCCCTCCACTTT; cdr3_aa: CASSFVAPGYNSPLHF
clone_size: once; j_call: TRBJ2-2; d_call: -; cdr3_length: 14; v_call: TRBV11-3; cdr3_nt: TGTGCCAGCAGCCCCCGACAGAACACCGGGGAGCTGTTTTTT; cdr3_aa: CASSPRQNTGELFF
clone_size: -; j_call: TRBJ1-4; d_call: TRBD1; cdr3_length: 18; v_call: TRBV7-9; cdr3_nt: TGTGCCAGCAGCTTAGCAAGAGGGCAGGGGGTGCGGGATGAAAAACTGTTTTTT; cdr3_aa: CASSLARGQGVRDEKLFF
clone_size: -; j_call: TRBJ2-5; d_call: TRBD2; cdr3_length: 15; v_call: TRBV5-8; cdr3_nt: TGTGCCAGCAGCCCCGGGACTAGCGGGGGGATCTCCCAGTACTTC; cdr3_aa: CASSPGTSGGISQYF
clone_size: -; j_call: TRBJ2-7; d_call: TRBD1; cdr3_length: 17; v_call: TRBV25-1; cdr3_nt: TGTGCCAGCAGTGACTCGGGACAGGCCTCCTCCGCCTACGAGCAGTACTTC; cdr3_aa: CASSDSGQASSAYEQYF
clone_size: once; j_call: TRBJ2-5; d_call: TRBD2; cdr3_length: 13; v_call: TRBV5-1; cdr3_nt: TGCGCCAGCCAGCGGGGGGCGGAAGAGACCCAGTACTTC; cdr3_aa: CASQRGAEETQYF
clone_size: few; j_call: TRBJ2-5; d_call: TRBD2; cdr3_length: 16; v_call: TRBV5-6; cdr3_nt: TGTGCCAGCAGCTTGGCCGGGGGGGCAGAGAGAGAGACCCAGTACTTC; cdr3_aa: CASSLAGGAERETQYF
clone_size: -; j_call: TRBJ2-1; d_call: -; cdr3_length: 14; v_call: TRBV7-3; cdr3_nt: TGTGCCAGCAGCTCCCCCGAGGCCTACAATGAGCAGTTCTTC; cdr3_aa: CASSSPEAYNEQFF
clone_size: -; j_call: TRBJ1-1; d_call: -; cdr3_length: 15; v_call: TRBV18; cdr3_nt: TGTGCCAGCTCACCACGGAGCCTTGGGGGGGCTGAAGCTTTCTTT; cdr3_aa: CASSPRSLGGAEAFF
clone_size: -; j_call: TRBJ2-4; d_call: -; cdr3_length: 14; v_call: TRBV30; cdr3_nt: TGTGCCTGGAGTGTACTCAACCAGTGGAACATTCAGTACTTC; cdr3_aa: CAWSVLNQWNIQYF
clone_size: -; j_call: TRBJ1-2; d_call: TRBD1; cdr3_length: 13; v_call: TRBV5-4; cdr3_nt: TGTGCCAGCAGCCCTGACAGGGACTATGGCTACACCTTC; cdr3_aa: CASSPDRDYGYTF
clone_size: -; j_call: TRBJ1-6; d_call: -; cdr3_length: 16; v_call: TRBV6-5; cdr3_nt: TGTGCCAGCAGTTACGTCGGCACAGGCTATAATTCACCCCTCCACTTT; cdr3_aa: CASSYVGTGYNSPLHF
clone_size: -; j_call: TRBJ1-5; d_call: TRBD1; cdr3_length: 18; v_call: TRBV4-1; cdr3_nt: TGCGCCAGCAGACTCTCGGGACAGGGTCTGATCAGCAATCAGCCCCAGCATTTT; cdr3_aa: CASRLSGQGLISNQPQHF
clone_size: -; j_call: TRBJ2-2; d_call: TRBD1; cdr3_length: 15; v_call: TRBV7-9; cdr3_nt: TGTGCCAGCAGCTCCGACAGGGGGCGAATCGGGGAGCTGTTTTTT; cdr3_aa: CASSSDRGRIGELFF
clone_size: -; j_call: TRBJ1-6; d_call: -; cdr3_length: 16; v_call: TRBV9; cdr3_nt: TGTGCCAGCAGCGTAGGAGGGGGTTTTAATAATTCACCCCTCCACTTT; cdr3_aa: CASSVGGGFNNSPLHF
clone_size: few; j_call: TRBJ1-6; d_call: -; cdr3_length: 13; v_call: TRBV7-9; cdr3_nt: TGTGCCAGCAGCTTAGCTACTCATTCACCCCTCCACTTT; cdr3_aa: CASSLATHSPLHF
clone_size: -; j_call: TRBJ1-1; d_call: -; cdr3_length: 14; v_call: TRBV10-3; cdr3_nt: TGTGCCATCAGTGACACCTCCGACACCCATGAAGCTTTCTTT; cdr3_aa: CAISDTSDTHEAFF
clone_size: few; j_call: TRBJ1-6; d_call: TRBD1; cdr3_length: 16; v_call: TRBV6-6; cdr3_nt: TGTGCCAGCAGTTACGGCCGGGGACAGGGTCATTCACCCCTCCACTTT; cdr3_aa: CASSYGRGQGHSPLHF
clone_size: -; j_call: TRBJ2-7; d_call: -; cdr3_length: 14; v_call: TRBV29-1; cdr3_nt: TGCAGCGTTTCCACGGGACTCTCCTTCTACGAGCAGTACTTC; cdr3_aa: CSVSTGLSFYEQYF
clone_size: few; j_call: TRBJ1-6; d_call: -; cdr3_length: 14; v_call: TRBV6-6; cdr3_nt: TGTGCCAGCAGCCGCTCGTCCTATAATTCACCCCTCCACTTT; cdr3_aa: CASSRSSYNSPLHF
clone_size: -; j_call: TRBJ1-1; d_call: -; cdr3_length: 12; v_call: TRBV5-1; cdr3_nt: TGCGCCAGCAGCTTAACAAACACTGAAGCTTTCTTT; cdr3_aa: CASSLTNTEAFF
clone_size: -; j_call: TRBJ2-2; d_call: -; cdr3_length: 13; v_call: TRBV19; cdr3_nt: TGTGCCAGTAGTGTGACGGGGACCGGGGAGCTGTTTTTT; cdr3_aa: CASSVTGTGELFF
clone_size: few; j_call: TRBJ2-7; d_call: -; cdr3_length: 14; v_call: TRBV5-1; cdr3_nt: TGCGCCAGCAGCTTGGGTGGACGGCCCTACGAGCAGTACTTC; cdr3_aa: CASSLGGRPYEQYF